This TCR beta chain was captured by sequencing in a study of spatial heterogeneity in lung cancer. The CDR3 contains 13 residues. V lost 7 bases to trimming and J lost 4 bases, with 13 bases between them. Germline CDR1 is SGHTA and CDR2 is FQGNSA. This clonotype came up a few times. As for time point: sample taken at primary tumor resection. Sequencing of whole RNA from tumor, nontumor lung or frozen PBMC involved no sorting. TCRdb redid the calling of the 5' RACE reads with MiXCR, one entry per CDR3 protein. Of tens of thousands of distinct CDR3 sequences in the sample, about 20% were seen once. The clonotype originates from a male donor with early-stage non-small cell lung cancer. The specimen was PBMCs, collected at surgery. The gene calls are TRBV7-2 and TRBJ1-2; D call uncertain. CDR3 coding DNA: TGTGCCAGCACATTATCCAAGGGCTATGGCTACACCTTC. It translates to CASTLSKGYGYTF.